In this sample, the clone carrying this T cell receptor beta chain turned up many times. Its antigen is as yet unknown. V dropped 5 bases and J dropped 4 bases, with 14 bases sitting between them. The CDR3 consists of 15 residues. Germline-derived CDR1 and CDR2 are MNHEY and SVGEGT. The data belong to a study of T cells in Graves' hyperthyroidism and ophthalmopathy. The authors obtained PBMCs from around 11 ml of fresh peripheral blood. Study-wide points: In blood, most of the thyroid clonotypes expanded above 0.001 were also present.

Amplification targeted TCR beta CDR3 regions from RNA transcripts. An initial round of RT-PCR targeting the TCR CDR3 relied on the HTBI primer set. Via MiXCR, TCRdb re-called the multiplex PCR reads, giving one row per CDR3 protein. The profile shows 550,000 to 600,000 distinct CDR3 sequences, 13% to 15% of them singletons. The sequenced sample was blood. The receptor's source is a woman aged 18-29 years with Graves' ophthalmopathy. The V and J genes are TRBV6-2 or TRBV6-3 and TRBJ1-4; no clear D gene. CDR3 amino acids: CASSRSANGNEKLFF. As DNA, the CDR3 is TGTGCCAGCAGTCGGTCGGCCAACGGTAATGAAAAACTGTTTTTT.